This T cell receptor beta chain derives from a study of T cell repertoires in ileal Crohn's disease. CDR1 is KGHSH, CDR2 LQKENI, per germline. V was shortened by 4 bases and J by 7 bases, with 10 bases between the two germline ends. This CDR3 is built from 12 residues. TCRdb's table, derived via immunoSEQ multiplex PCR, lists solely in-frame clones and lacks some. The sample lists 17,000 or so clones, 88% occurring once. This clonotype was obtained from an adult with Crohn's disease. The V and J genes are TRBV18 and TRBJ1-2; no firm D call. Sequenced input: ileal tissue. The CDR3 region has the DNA TGTGCCAGCTCACTCAAACAGAGTGGCTACACCTTC. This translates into CASSLKQSGYTF.